This TCR beta chain was documented in a study of TET2 disruption in CD19-targeted CAR T cells. Treatment defined: autologous CTL019 cells: CD19 CAR with 4-1BB and CD3 zeta domains. The CD19 CAR carried TCR zeta and 4-1BB signaling domains. CTL019 was manufactured from peripheral blood T cells obtained by leukapheresis. V lost 7 bases, J lost 7 bases, and 4 bases stayed unmatched. Germline V gene sequence: CDR1 GTSNPN, CDR2 SVGIG (reference sequence). CDR3 size: 13 residues. Measured with immunoSEQ multiplex PCR; TCRdb has only the in-frame clones, and not every one. The listing records around 27,000 clones. This clone is identified as medium-sized (0.01 to 0.1%) from frequency. Its matching antigen is unknown. The missing CDR3 end, 3 residues past where the read stops, is filled in from the germline J gene.

The chain has TRBV30 and TRBJ1-4; TRBD1 agrees at 12 bases. The sequencing here drew on CD8- CAR+ T cells sorted from cultured blood T cells, taken for CD19 CAR T cell therapy. Subset here: CD8-negative CAR-positive T cells from the infusion product. The TCR was taken from a man aged 65 to 85 with chronic lymphocytic leukemia. The CDR3 bases that were read are TGTGCCTCGGGGGGACAGGGGGCTGAAAAA. It yields the protein CASGGQGAEK. Given in full, the CDR3 is CASGGQGAEKLFF. Filled out from reference TRBV30 and TRBJ1-4, the complete variable domain reads SQTIHQWPATLVQPVGSPLSLECTVEGTSNPNLYWYRQAAGRGLQLLFYSVGIGQISSEVPQNLSASRPQDRQFILSSKKLLLSDSGFYLCASGGQGAEKLFFGSGTQLSVL.